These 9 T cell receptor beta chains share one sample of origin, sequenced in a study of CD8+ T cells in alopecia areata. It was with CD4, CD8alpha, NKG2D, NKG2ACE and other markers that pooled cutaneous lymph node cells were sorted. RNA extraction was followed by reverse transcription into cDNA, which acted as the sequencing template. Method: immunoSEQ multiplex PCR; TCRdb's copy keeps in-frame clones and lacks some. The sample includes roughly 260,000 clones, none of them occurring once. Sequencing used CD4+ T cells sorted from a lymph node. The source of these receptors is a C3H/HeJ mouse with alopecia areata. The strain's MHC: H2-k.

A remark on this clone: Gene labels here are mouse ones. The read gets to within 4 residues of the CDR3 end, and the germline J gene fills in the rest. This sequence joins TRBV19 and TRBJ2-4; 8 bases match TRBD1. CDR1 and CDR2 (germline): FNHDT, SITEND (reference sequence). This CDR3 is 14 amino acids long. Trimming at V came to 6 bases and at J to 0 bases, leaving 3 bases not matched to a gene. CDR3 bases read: TGTGCCAGCATCGACAGGGGAAGTCAAAAC. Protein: CASIDRGSQN. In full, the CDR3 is CASIDRGSQNTLYF.

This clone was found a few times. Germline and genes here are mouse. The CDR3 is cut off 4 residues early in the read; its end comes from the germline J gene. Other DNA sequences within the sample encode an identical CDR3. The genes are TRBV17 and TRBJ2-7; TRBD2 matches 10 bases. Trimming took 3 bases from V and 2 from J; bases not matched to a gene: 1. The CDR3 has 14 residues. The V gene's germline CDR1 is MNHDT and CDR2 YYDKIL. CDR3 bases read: TGTGCTAGCAGTAGGGGGACTGGGGCCTAT. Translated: CASSRGTGAY. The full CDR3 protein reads CASSRGTGAYEQYF. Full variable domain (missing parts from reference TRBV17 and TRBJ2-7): DTTVKQNPRYKLARVGKPVNLICSQTMNHDTMYWYQKKPNQAPKLLLFYYDKILNREADTFEKFQSSRPNNSFCSLYIGSAGLEYSAMYLCASSRGTGAYEQYFGPGTRLTVL.

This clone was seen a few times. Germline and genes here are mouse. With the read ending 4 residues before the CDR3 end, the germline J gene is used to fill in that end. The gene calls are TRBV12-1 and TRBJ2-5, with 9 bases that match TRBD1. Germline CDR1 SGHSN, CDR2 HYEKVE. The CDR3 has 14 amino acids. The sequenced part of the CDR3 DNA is TGTGCCAGCTCCACCGGGACAGGGAAAGAC. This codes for CASSTGTGKD. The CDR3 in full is CASSTGTGKDTQYF. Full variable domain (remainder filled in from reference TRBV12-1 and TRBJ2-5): DSGVVQSPRHIIKEKGGRSVLTCIPISGHSNVVWYQQTLGKELKFLIQHYEKVERDKGFLPSRFSVQQFDDYHSEMNMSALELEDSAMYFCASSTGTGKDTQYFGPGTRLLVL.

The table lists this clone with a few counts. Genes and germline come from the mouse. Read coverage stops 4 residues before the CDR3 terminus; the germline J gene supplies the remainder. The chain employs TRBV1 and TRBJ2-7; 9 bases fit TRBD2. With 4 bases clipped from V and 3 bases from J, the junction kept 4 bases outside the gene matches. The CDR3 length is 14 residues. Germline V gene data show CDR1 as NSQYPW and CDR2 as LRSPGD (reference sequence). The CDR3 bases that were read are TGCACCTGCAGTGTGGGACTGGGTAACTAT. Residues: CTCSVGLGNY. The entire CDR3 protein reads CTCSVGLGNYEQYF. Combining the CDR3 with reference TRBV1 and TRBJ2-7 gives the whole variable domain VTLLEQNPRWRLVPRGQAVNLRCILKNSQYPWMSWYQQDLQKQLQWLFTLRSPGDKEVKSLPGADYLATRVTDTELRLQVANMSQGRTLYCTCSVGLGNYEQYFGPGTRLTVL.

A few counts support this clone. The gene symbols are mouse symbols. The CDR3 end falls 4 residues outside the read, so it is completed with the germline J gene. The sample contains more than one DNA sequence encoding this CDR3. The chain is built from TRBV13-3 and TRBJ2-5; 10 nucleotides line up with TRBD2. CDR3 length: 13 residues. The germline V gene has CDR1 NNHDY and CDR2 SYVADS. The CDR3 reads CASRDWGEDTQYF. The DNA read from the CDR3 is TGTGCCAGCAGAGACTGGGGGGAAGAC.

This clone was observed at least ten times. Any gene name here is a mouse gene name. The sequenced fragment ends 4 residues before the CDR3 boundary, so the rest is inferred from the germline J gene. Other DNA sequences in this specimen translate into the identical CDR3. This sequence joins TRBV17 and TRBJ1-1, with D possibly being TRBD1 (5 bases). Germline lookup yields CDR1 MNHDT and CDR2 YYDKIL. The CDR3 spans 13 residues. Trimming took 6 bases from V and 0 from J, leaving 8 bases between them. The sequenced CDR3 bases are TGTGCTAGCAGCAGGGTTGCAAACACA. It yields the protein CASSRVANT. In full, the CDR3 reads CASSRVANTEVFF.

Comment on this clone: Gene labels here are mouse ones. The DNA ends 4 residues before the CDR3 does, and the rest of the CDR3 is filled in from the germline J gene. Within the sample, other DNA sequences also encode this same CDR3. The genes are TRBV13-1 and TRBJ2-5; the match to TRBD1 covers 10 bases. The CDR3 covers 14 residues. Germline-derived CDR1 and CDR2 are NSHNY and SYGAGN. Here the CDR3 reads CASSAGTGEDTQYF. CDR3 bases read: TGTGCCAGCAGTGCTGGGACAGGGGAGGAC.

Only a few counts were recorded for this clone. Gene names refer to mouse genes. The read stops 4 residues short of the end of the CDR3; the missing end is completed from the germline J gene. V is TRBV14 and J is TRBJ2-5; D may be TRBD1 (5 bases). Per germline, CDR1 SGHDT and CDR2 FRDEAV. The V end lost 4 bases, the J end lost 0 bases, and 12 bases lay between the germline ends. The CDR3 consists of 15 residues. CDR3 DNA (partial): TGTGCCAGCAGTCCGACAGTCTTTAACCAAGAC. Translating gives CASSPTVFNQD. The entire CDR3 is CASSPTVFNQDTQYF.

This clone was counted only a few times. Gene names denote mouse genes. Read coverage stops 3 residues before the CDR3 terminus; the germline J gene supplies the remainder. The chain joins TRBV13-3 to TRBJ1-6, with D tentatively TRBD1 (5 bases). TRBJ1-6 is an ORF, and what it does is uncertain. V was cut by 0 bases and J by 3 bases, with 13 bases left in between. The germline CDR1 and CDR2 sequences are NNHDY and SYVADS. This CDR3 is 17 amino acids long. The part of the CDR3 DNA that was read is TGTGCCAGCAGTGATGGGGGGGGAAAGGGCTATAATTCGCCC. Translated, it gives CASSDGGGKGYNSP. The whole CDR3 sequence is CASSDGGGKGYNSPLYF.